This TCR beta chain came from a study of early T cells in non-severe SARS-CoV-2 infection. In germline, CDR1 is SGHDN, CDR2 FVKESK. CDR3 length: 15 amino acids. The V end was cut by 1 base, the J end by 9 bases, with 17 bases between. TCRdb recomputed calls from the 5' RACE reads with MiXCR, one row per CDR3 protein. The sample shows about 60,000 distinct CDR3 sequences, 15% to 20% of them seen only once. The sequence came from an adult who was a healthcare worker with PCR-confirmed SARS-CoV-2 infection or an uninfected control (not recorded which). This material consisted of whole blood, taken at baseline. The J gene is TRBJ2-3, the V gene TRBV14; tentative D call: TRBD2 (5 bases). This CDR3 is CASSQAWASRGTQYF. As DNA, the CDR3 is TGTGCCAGCAGCCAAGCATGGGCTAGTCGAGGGACGCAGTATTTT. The full variable domain, rest sourced from reference TRBV14 and TRBJ2-3, is EAGVTQFPSHSVIEKGQTVTLRCDPISGHDNLYWYRRVMGKEIKFLLHFVKESKQDESGMPNNRFLAERTGGTYSTLKVQPAELEDSGVYFCASSQAWASRGTQYFGPGTRLTVL.